The 30 T cell receptor beta chains reported below all come from one sample, sequenced in a study of cytomegalovirus exposure and HLA in healthy donors. Primers: 60 Vbeta forward and 13 Jbeta reverse. Only in-frame clones appear in the TCRdb table, and some are missing; sequencing was by immunoSEQ multiplex PCR. The sample gives under 150,000 clones, over 60% of which show up once; 4.9% is in the top ten. Sequencing input: PBMCs. All receptors come from a woman aged 45-65 years in good health and CMV-seronegative.

The CDR3 DNA reads TGTGCCAGCAGCGTAGGGGGAGACAATCAGCCCCAGCATTTT. Translating it yields CASSVGGDNQPQHF. The chain has TRBV9 and TRBJ1-5; no firm D call. The CDR3 consists of 14 residues. V was pared by 0 bases and J by 3 bases, with 7 bases between. The germline CDR1 and CDR2 sequences are SGDLS and YYNGEE. The whole variable domain, filled in from reference TRBV9 and TRBJ1-5, reads DSGVTQTPKHLITATGQRVTLRCSPRSGDLSVYWYQQSLDQGLQFLIQYYNGEERAKGNILERFSAQQFPDLHSELNLSSLELGDSALYFCASSVGGDNQPQHFGDGTRLSIL.

The rearrangement uses TRBV9 and TRBJ2-2; TRBD1 agrees at 10 bases. The CDR3 has 19 amino acids. Germline CDR1 and CDR2: SGDLS and YYNGEE. V dropped 4 bases and J dropped 2; count of bases not matched to a gene: 14. The chain's CDR3 is CASSQPARQGAFNTGELFF. The CDR3 DNA is TGTGCCAGCAGCCAACCAGCCCGACAGGGGGCATTTAACACCGGGGAGCTGTTTTTT.

V is TRBV28 and J is TRBJ1-1, with no clear D. CDR1 is MDHEN and CDR2 is SYDVKM in the germline V gene. The CDR3 runs 12 residues. V was cut by 2 bases and J by 4 bases, with 5 bases left in between. CDR3 sequence reads: CASSLGSTEAFF. The CDR3, as DNA: TGTGCCAGCAGTTTAGGCAGCACTGAAGCTTTCTTT.

This chain links TRBV19 with TRBJ1-1; unclear D gene. The CDR3 is made up of 13 amino acids. Germline values: CDR1 LNHDA, CDR2 SQIVND (reference sequence). V gave up 9 bases and J gave up 5 bases, with 16 bases separating them. The CDR3 DNA sequence: TGTGCCAGCACCGCCACCGGCGGGACTGAAGCTTTCTTT. Amino acids: CASTATGGTEAFF.

The chain joins TRBV13 to TRBJ2-7, with 10 bases lining up with TRBD1. There are 16 residues in the CDR3. The V gene end was trimmed by 5 bases and the J gene end by 3 bases; junction bases not matched to a gene: 10. Germline V gene sequence: CDR1 PRHDT, CDR2 FYEKMQ (reference sequence). Written as DNA, the CDR3 is TGTGCCAGCAGCCTACCCTCCGGGACAGGGGACTACGAGCAGTACTTC. It translates to CASSLPSGTGDYEQYF. Together with reference TRBV13 and TRBJ2-7, the CDR3 gives the full variable domain: AAGVIQSPRHLIKEKRETATLKCYPIPRHDTVYWYQQGPGQDPQFLISFYEKMQSDKGSIPDRFSAQQFSDYHSELNMSSLELGDSALYFCASSLPSGTGDYEQYFGPGTRLTVT.

This clone was seen only once. The V and J genes are TRBV19 and TRBJ1-5; no clear D gene. The CDR3 sequence is 13 residues long. The germline V and J ends were trimmed by 1 base and 4 bases, with 5 bases remaining between them. CDR1 is LNHDA and CDR2 is SQIVND in the germline V gene (reference sequence). The CDR3 DNA reads as TGTGCCAGTAGTATAGCTTTTAATCAGCCCCAGCATTTT. This translates into CASSIAFNQPQHF.

The CDR3 DNA sequence: TGCGCCAGCAGTGTAGGGGTCGAGTCACCCCTCCACTTT. This translates into CASSVGVESPLHF. The J gene is TRBJ1-6, the V gene TRBV10-1; perhaps TRBD1 as D (5 bases). This CDR3 comprises 13 residues. Germline values: CDR1 WNHNN, CDR2 SYGVQD (reference sequence). V shed 4 bases and J shed 10 bases, with 11 bases lying between them.

The chain combines TRBV19 with TRBJ1-6; TRBD1 matches 9 bases. The CDR3 is made up of 16 amino acids. Trimming removed 4 bases from V and 7 bases from J; junction bases left unmatched: 8. From germline, CDR1 is LNHDA and CDR2 SQIVND (reference sequence). In nucleotides, the CDR3 is TGTGCCAGTAGTACCTCCGGGACAGGGACGAATTCACCCCTCCACTTT. Its protein is CASSTSGTGTNSPLHF.

The gene calls are TRBV28 and TRBJ2-7; D remains ambiguous. The V gene's germline CDR1 is MDHEN and CDR2 SYDVKM. The CDR3 spans 13 residues. V shed 3 bases and J shed 3 bases, with 9 bases lying between them. Here the CDR3 DNA reads TGTGCCAGCAGTTTGCCCCAGGACTACGAGCAGTACTTC. Its translation is CASSLPQDYEQYF. Looking up the rest from reference TRBV28 and TRBJ2-7 gives the full variable domain: DVKVTQSSRYLVKRTGEKVFLECVQDMDHENMFWYRQDPGLGLRLIYFSYDVKMKEKGDIPEGYSVSREKKERFSLILESASTNQTSMYLCASSLPQDYEQYFGPGTRLTVT.

This chain joins TRBV7-2 and TRBJ2-3; the match to TRBD2 covers 10 bases. The CDR3 consists of 14 residues. Trimming removed 5 bases from V and 11 bases from J; junction bases left unmatched: 10. Germline CDR1 and CDR2: SGHTA and FQGNSA. CDR3 nucleotide sequence: TGTGCCAGCAGCCGTCGGACTAGCGGAGTAAGGCAGTATTTT. Its protein is CASSRRTSGVRQYF. The variable domain in full, completed from reference TRBV7-2 and TRBJ2-3, reads GAGVSQSPSNKVTEKGKDVELRCDPISGHTALYWYRQSLGQGLEFLIYFQGNSAPDKSGLPSDRFSAERTGGSVSTLTIQRTQQEDSAVYLCASSRRTSGVRQYFGPGTRLTVL.

This chain connects TRBV6-1 to TRBJ1-3; D remains ambiguous. The germline V gene has CDR1 MNHNS and CDR2 SASEGT. V lost 3 bases, J lost 7 bases, and 10 bases lay in between. The CDR3 has 13 amino acids. The CDR3 reads CASSDWAENTIYF. The CDR3 DNA reads as TGTGCCAGCAGTGATTGGGCAGAGAACACCATATATTTT.

This clone was seen a few times. V gene TRBV7-2 combines with J gene TRBJ1-5, with D tentatively TRBD1 (6 bases). The CDR3 covers 14 residues. Trimming pared 5 bases from V and 5 bases from J, leaving 13 bases between. From germline, CDR1 is SGHTA and CDR2 FQGNSA. The CDR3: CASSQRGRDQPQHF. CDR3 sequence (DNA): TGTGCCAGCAGCCAGAGGGGGAGAGATCAGCCCCAGCATTTT.

This sequence joins TRBV15 and TRBJ2-5; no clear D. The CDR3 length is 16 residues. V lost 2 bases and J 5 bases, leaving 18 bases between the germline ends. Germline values: CDR1 LNHNV, CDR2 YYDKDF (reference sequence). CDR3 region: CATSRTNPWAGETQYF. DNA for the CDR3: TGTGCCACCAGCAGAACAAACCCCTGGGCTGGGGAGACCCAGTACTTC.

The chain uses TRBV30 and TRBJ1-5; D is unresolved. CDR3 length: 14 residues. Looked up from germline, CDR1 is GTSNPN and CDR2 is SVGIG (reference sequence). V was shortened by 0 bases and J by 4 bases, with 10 bases between the two germline ends. CDR3 sequence reads: CAWSVGGLNQPQHF. The CDR3, as DNA: TGTGCCTGGAGTGTAGGAGGCCTAAATCAGCCCCAGCATTTT.

The chain joins TRBV19 to TRBJ2-3, with D tentatively TRBD2 (6 bases). The germline V gene has CDR1 LNHDA and CDR2 SQIVND (reference sequence). The CDR3 has 15 amino acids. Trimming took 4 bases from V and 2 from J, leaving 13 bases between them. CDR3 sequence (DNA): TGTGCCAGTAGTAATTGGTGGGACTCCACAGATACGCAGTATTTT. It codes for CASSNWWDSTDTQYF.

This rearrangement joins TRBV18 to TRBJ1-5, with TRBD1 as a possible D gene (5 bases). The V gene's germline CDR1 is KGHSH and CDR2 LQKENI. The CDR3 has 14 residues. The V and J ends lost 9 bases and 0 bases respectively, with 12 bases between them. CDR3 in amino acids: CASGQERSNQPQHF. As DNA, the CDR3 is TGTGCCAGTGGACAAGAGCGTAGCAATCAGCCCCAGCATTTT.

The table lists this clone with a few counts. The V gene is TRBV7-9, the J gene TRBJ2-5; a possible D gene is TRBD1 (5 bases). CDR3 length: 14 amino acids. Germline assignment: CDR1 SEHNR and CDR2 FQNEAQ (reference sequence). Trimming shortened V by 5 bases and J by 1 base, and 11 bases separated the two germline ends. The DNA of the CDR3 is TGTGCCAGCAGCCCCGGACATACCCAAGAGACCCAGTACTTC. This encodes CASSPGHTQETQYF.

As concerns this clone: At one end, the junction sequence differs from germline, possibly due to a read error. The chain recombines TRBV7-7 with TRBJ1-4; D is unclear. Germline V CDR1 and CDR2: SSHAT, FNYEAQ (reference sequence). The CDR3 loop spans 13 amino acids. CDR3: CASSRDNNEKLFF. The CDR3 DNA reads as TGTGCTAGCAGTCGGGATAATAATGAAAAACTGTTTTTT.

The sample holds a few counts of this clone. This chain uses TRBV29-1 with TRBJ2-2, with D possibly TRBD1 on 6 matching bases. The CDR3 length is 12 residues. CDR1 is SQVTM and CDR2 is ANQGSEA in the germline V gene. The V gene lost 6 bases and the J gene lost 7 bases, with 12 bases spanning the gap. The CDR3 nucleotides are TGCAGCGTCGGACAGACATTCGGGGAGCTGTTTTTT. It specifies CSVGQTFGELFF.

J is TRBJ1-1 and V is TRBV11-2, with 7 bases identical to TRBD1. The CDR3 is made up of 16 amino acids. In germline, CDR1 is SGHAT, CDR2 FQNNGV. V shed 1 base and J 0 bases; nucleotides not matched to a gene: 5. The CDR3 DNA is TGTGCCAGCAGCTTAGGCCCAACAGGGGTGAACACTGAAGCTTTCTTT. Translation gives CASSLGPTGVNTEAFF.

This chain links TRBV23-1 with TRBJ2-2; a weak D match, TRBD1 (5 bases). TRBV23-1 is labeled an ORF, and its function is uncertain. Trimming removed 2 bases from V and 1 base from J, with 8 bases in between. The CDR3 spans 15 residues. CDR3: CASSQPGQNTGELFF. The CDR3 DNA reads as TGCGCCAGCAGTCAACCTGGACAGAACACCGGGGAGCTGTTTTTT.

Within the sample, this clone is medium-sized. This chain joins TRBV4-1 and TRBJ1-5, with D perhaps TRBD1 (5 bases). CDR1 and CDR2 from the germline V gene are MGHRA and YSYEKL. CDR3 length: 16 residues. Trimming left V 3 bases short and J 1 base short, with 13 bases between. The CDR3 reads CASSQSGIGSNQPQHF. The CDR3 region has the DNA TGCGCCAGCAGCCAGTCAGGGATTGGAAGCAATCAGCCCCAGCATTTT.

The V gene is TRBV11-2, the J gene TRBJ1-4; D is unresolved. The CDR3 covers 18 residues. The germline V gene encodes CDR1 SGHAT and CDR2 FQNNGV. Trimming took off 2 bases at V and 0 bases at J, with 16 bases between the two ends. CDR3 coding DNA: TGTGCCAGCAGCTTATTCTTGGGAGTACCCGCAACTAATGAAAAACTGTTTTTT. Its protein is CASSLFLGVPATNEKLFF.

This clone was observed a handful of times. The chain combines TRBV19 with TRBJ1-1, with 7 bases lining up with TRBD1. The CDR3 is 15 amino acids. Germline values: CDR1 LNHDA, CDR2 SQIVND (reference sequence). V was clipped by 7 bases and J by 0 bases; unmatched bases: 8. CDR3 sequence: CASKGQERMNTEAFF. DNA for the CDR3: TGTGCCAGTAAAGGACAGGAGAGAATGAACACTGAAGCTTTCTTT.

V gene TRBV29-1 combines with J gene TRBJ1-4, with 7 bases aligning to TRBD1. J lost 7 bases, V lost 4 bases, and 3 bases had no gene match. The V gene's germline CDR1 is SQVTM and CDR2 ANQGSEA. The CDR3 contains 12 residues. CDR3 sequence: CSVVQGGEKLFF. CDR3 in DNA: TGCAGCGTTGTCCAGGGGGGTGAAAAACTGTTTTTT.

The chain joins TRBV6-5 to TRBJ1-1; 8 bases match TRBD1. The CDR3 extends over 15 amino acids. Germline lookup yields CDR1 MNHEY and CDR2 SVGAGI. Trimming at V came to 0 bases and at J to 10 bases, leaving 10 bases not matched to a gene. The CDR3 coding sequence is TGTGCCAGCAGTTACTCCGCGACAGGGGCGCCGCGAGCTTTCTTT. It yields the protein CASSYSATGAPRAFF.

This clone was seen a few times. The chain combines TRBV4-3 with TRBJ1-2; 11 bases are a match to TRBD1. CDR1 and CDR2 from the germline V gene are LGHNA and YSLEER. The junction had 3 bases not matched to a gene; V was cut back by 3 bases and J by 0 bases. The CDR3 is 16 amino acids. Here the CDR3 DNA reads TGCGCCAGCAGCCAGGACAGGGGGCGGACTAACTATGGCTACACCTTC. It specifies CASSQDRGRTNYGYTF.

Details on this clone: This CDR3 fails to terminate in the conserved phenylalanine or tryptophan, so it likely reflects a read error. The chain has TRBV27 and TRBJ2-7; D not resolved. V lost 3 bases and J 2 bases, leaving 8 bases between the germline ends. CDR3 length: 13 amino acids. Germline CDR1 is MNHEY and CDR2 is SMNVEV (reference sequence). The CDR3 is CASSLKVAYEQYL. Here the CDR3 DNA reads TGTGCCAGCAGTTTGAAGGTAGCCTACGAGCAGTACCTC.

This chain joins TRBV5-1 and TRBJ1-6, with D uncertain. The V gene's germline CDR1 is SGHRS and CDR2 YFSETQ. CDR3 length equals 18 residues. The V and J ends lost 4 bases and 4 bases respectively, with 21 bases between them. The CDR3 loop is CASSLRLLKETYNSPLHF. DNA for the CDR3: TGCGCCAGCAGCCTTCGCCTTCTCAAGGAGACTTATAATTCACCCCTCCACTTT.

The chain recombines TRBV4-1 with TRBJ1-4; D call uncertain. CDR1 MGHRA and CDR2 YSYEKL come from the germline V gene. V was pared by 8 bases and J by 7 bases, with 17 bases between. The CDR3 is 14 amino acids. This CDR3 reads CASGLEGGGEKLFF. The CDR3 region has the DNA TGCGCCAGCGGACTAGAGGGCGGCGGTGAAAAACTGTTTTTT.